This T cell receptor (beta chain) emerged from a study of a mutant IDH1 vaccine in newly diagnosed glioma. Across the whole study: It was radiotherapy, temozolomide, or both that patients received previously, with most receiving both. Study outcomes and limitations: Whatever changes occurred in top peripheral T cell clonotypes seemed unrelated to pseudoprogression. In 90% to 95% of patients, immune responses induced by the vaccine occurred.

Concerning this clone: As yet, its antigen is unknown.

As for time point: baseline, week 1 (first vaccination visit). Documented treatment: pre-vaccination baseline after standard-of-care therapy. Diagnosis in the donors showed new WHO grade 3 or 4 astrocytomas that were IDH1-mutant and ATRX-lost. Looked up from germline, CDR1 is KGHSH and CDR2 is LQKENI. V gave up 2 bases and J gave up 5 bases, with 12 bases separating them. This CDR3 is 14 amino acids long. Profiled with immunoSEQ multiplex PCR; TCRdb holds only in-frame clones, not every one. The table has about 98,000 clones, approximately 90% seen once. The sequenced sample was PBMCs, obtained from a glioma patient treated with radiotherapy, temozolomide or both. This chain links TRBV18 with TRBJ2-5, with a tentative D call TRBD1 (5 bases). This sequence was found in a woman between 50 and 59 years old with glioma. CDR3 residues: CASSPDVRAETQYF. CDR3 DNA sequence: TGTGCCAGCTCACCAGACGTCAGGGCGGAGACCCAGTACTTC.